These T cell receptor beta chains were read from a single sample in a study of T cell responses to AZD1222 COVID-19 vaccine. Profiled with immunoSEQ multiplex PCR; TCRdb holds only in-frame clones, not every one. Here the sample spans 150,000 or so clones, 80% to 90% being singletons. The sample was peripheral blood, taken on day 0 of AZD1222 vaccination. These receptors were collected from an adult in good health. CDR3s include the opening cysteine and the closing phenylalanine or tryptophan. D genes are given only for firm matches. For some rows the clone size is stated as once, few or many, or as a class when expanded; others skip it.

>TRBV7-2|TRBJ1-2|-|few
TGTGCCAGCAGCCCTGGACCGAGAAACTATGGCTACACCTTC
CASSPGPRNYGYTF
>TRBV6-2/TRBV6-3|TRBJ1-3|-|-
TGTGCCAGCAGTTACGGGGGGTTCTCTGGAAACACCATATATTTT
CASSYGGFSGNTIYF
>TRBV30|TRBJ2-1|-|-
TGTGCCTGGAGTGTATCTAGCACGATAAATGAGCAGTTCTTC
CAWSVSSTINEQFF
>TRBV2|TRBJ2-1|TRBD2|-
TGTGCCAGCAGTGACCAGCGGGAGAGATACAATGAGCAGTTCTTC
CASSDQRERYNEQFF
>TRBV5-4|TRBJ2-1|-|-
TGTGCCAGCAGCTTCCGGAACTTAATGGTCTTC
CASSFRNLMVF
>TRBV5-1|TRBJ2-7|-|-
TGCGCCAGCATCAATAGGGGACGGTACGAGCAGTACTTC
CASINRGRYEQYF
>TRBV5-1|TRBJ1-2|-|-
TGCGCCAGCAGCCCGACAGATCCTCGGACGGTTGGCTACACCTTC
CASSPTDPRTVGYTF
>TRBV3-1/TRBV3-2|TRBJ1-6|-|-
TGTGCCAGCAGCCAAGACAAGGCGTCACCCCTCCACTTT
CASSQDKASPLHF
>TRBV28|TRBJ2-3|-|-
TGTGCCAGCACCTCCCGGGCGGATACGCAGTATTTT
CASTSRADTQYF
>TRBV5-1|TRBJ2-2|TRBD2|-
TGCGCCAGCACATATACTAGCGGGAGTCGAACCGGGGAGCTGTTTTTT
CASTYTSGSRTGELFF
>TRBV28|TRBJ2-7|-|-
TGTGCCAGCAGTCGGTCAACGCCCTCCTACGAGCAGTACTTC
CASSRSTPSYEQYF
>TRBV6-6|TRBJ2-1|TRBD1|-
TGTGCCAGCAGTTATCCCCGACAGGGGAATGAGCAGTTCTTC
CASSYPRQGNEQFF
>TRBV12-3/TRBV12-4|TRBJ2-3|-|-
TGTGCCAGCAGTTTAGGACGGATAGATACGCAGTATTTT
CASSLGRIDTQYF
>TRBV5-1|TRBJ1-1|-|-
TGCGCCAGCAGCTTTAACCCGGGGGGAACTGAAGCTTTCTTT
CASSFNPGGTEAFF
>TRBV5-8|TRBJ2-1|-|few
TGTGCCAGCAGCTTGGGACCCGCTGAGCAGTTCTTC
CASSLGPAEQFF
>TRBV4-1|TRBJ2-5|TRBD1|once
TGCGCCAGCAGCCAAAGGAAAGGGACAGGGGTGATCACGACTCAAGAGACCCAGTACTTC
CASSQRKGTGVITTQETQYF
>TRBV11-2|TRBJ2-2|TRBD1|-
TGTGCCAGCAGCTCGGGACAGACTAACACCGGGGAGCTGTTTTTT
CASSSGQTNTGELFF
>TRBV6-1|TRBJ2-1|-|-
TGTGCCAGCAGTGACGGCGGTCTCGCCTACAATGAGCAGTTCTTC
CASSDGGLAYNEQFF
>TRBV7-2|TRBJ2-7|TRBD1|-
TGTGCCAGCAGAATGACAGGGGGGCGAGAGCAGTACTTC
CASRMTGGREQYF
>TRBV7-7|TRBJ1-1|-|-
TGTGCCACCTCTGACAGTTTATTCACTGAAGCTTTCTTT
CATSDSLFTEAFF
>TRBV19|TRBJ1-2|-|-
TGTGCCAGTAGTATCCTCGCCGCGGGGGCGGATGGCTACACCTTC
CASSILAAGADGYTF
>TRBV6-5|TRBJ1-5|-|-
TGTGCCAGCAGCAACTCACAGGGCCTACCCCAGCATTTT
CASSNSQGLPQHF
>TRBV5-8|TRBJ1-5|TRBD1|once
TGTGCCAGCACCCGGGACAGGGAGGTCCAGCCCCAGCATTTT
CASTRDREVQPQHF
>TRBV19|TRBJ1-2|-|-
TGTGCCAGTAGTATAGTTCGGGCCCCCTATGGCTACACCTTC
CASSIVRAPYGYTF